This T cell receptor beta chain was obtained from a study of siplizumab effects on memory and regulatory T cells. The study's findings and limits: Naive T cells looked more diverse than memory cells and looked like major alloresponse contributors. Alloreactive sequences tracing back to unstimulated CD4+ memory cells were significantly reduced by siplizumab. The alloreactive clones that mapped to unstimulated subsets made up only a minor fraction.

The germline V gene encodes CDR1 MGHRA and CDR2 YSYEKL. This CDR3 comprises 14 residues. V shed 1 base and J shed 7 bases, with 13 bases lying between them. Assays examined about 100,000 TCR templates per sample. TCRdb's copy holds only in-frame clones and misses some; the assay was immunoSEQ multiplex PCR. There are 60,000 to 80,000 clones in the sample; roughly 85% occur only once, and 3.5% to 4.5% lies in the top ten. To note about this clone: No antigen is known for it.

The source is a human donor in good health. J is TRBJ1-2 and V is TRBV4-1; no clear D. The sequencing input was memory CD4+ T cells sorted from blood. The CDR3 coding sequence is TGCGCCAGCAGCCAAGTTTCGGACCGCGGTGGCTACACCTTC. Protein: CASSQVSDRGGYTF.